The 8 T cell receptor beta chains reported below all come from one sample, sequenced in a study of blood T cell repertoires in COVID-19. Repertoires were generated with immunoSEQ multiplex PCR, while TCRdb's copy carries only in-frame clones and drops some. Of approximately 170,000 clones listed, under 85% are singletons. Material for sequencing was PBMCs or T cells enriched from blood (not recorded which). These receptors originate from a man aged 50-59 years who had recovered from COVID-19.

This chain joins TRBV6-5 and TRBJ1-4, with D possibly TRBD1 on 5 matching bases. The V gene's germline CDR1 is MNHEY and CDR2 SVGAGI. V was shortened by 8 bases and J by 4 bases, with 11 bases between the two germline ends. The CDR3 has 13 residues. The CDR3 nucleotides are TGTGCCAGCCAGGGATTTTTTAATGAAAAACTGTTTTTT. As protein: CASQGFFNEKLFF.

This clone was seen a handful of times. The V gene is TRBV7-9, the J gene TRBJ2-2, with 9 nucleotides matching TRBD1. The CDR3 covers 16 residues. Germline CDR1 reads SEHNR; CDR2 reads FQNEAQ (reference sequence). The V and J ends lost 5 bases and 4 bases, in that order; junction bases with no gene match: 8. The CDR3 here is CASSAHRGRSTGELFF. The DNA for the CDR3 is TGTGCCAGCAGCGCCCACAGGGGGCGCAGCACCGGGGAGCTGTTTTTT. The full variable domain, rest sourced from reference TRBV7-9 and TRBJ2-2, is DTGVSQNPRHKITKRGQNVTFRCDPISEHNRLYWYRQTLGQGPEFLTYFQNEAQLEKSRLLSDRFSAERPKGSFSTLEIQRTEQGDSAMYLCASSAHRGRSTGELFFGEGSRLTVL.

The V call is TRBV27, the J call TRBJ2-7; 7 positions match TRBD1. There are 13 residues in the CDR3. V was clipped by 4 bases and J by 3 bases; unmatched bases: 3. Germline V gene lookup returns CDR1 MNHEY and CDR2 SMNVEV (reference sequence). The CDR3 coding sequence is TGTGCCAGCAGTTACCGGACAGGCTACGAGCAGTACTTC. This encodes CASSYRTGYEQYF.

CDR3 sequence: CAISEEGETGELFF. The CDR3 DNA reads as TGTGCCATCAGTGAGGAGGGAGAGACCGGGGAGCTGTTTTTT. This sequence joins TRBV10-3 and TRBJ2-2; perhaps TRBD2 as D (5 bases). This CDR3 has 14 residues. Looked up from germline, CDR1 is ENHRY and CDR2 is SYGVKD. V was cut by 2 bases and J by 5 bases, with 9 bases left in between.

The chain joins TRBV9 to TRBJ1-6; D ambiguous. The CDR3 loop spans 14 amino acids. Germline CDR1 and CDR2: SGDLS and YYNGEE. V was cut by 7 bases and J by 1 base, with 9 bases left in between. This CDR3 reads CASGSGSYNSPLHF. The CDR3 DNA reads as TGTGCCAGCGGCTCAGGTTCCTATAATTCACCCCTCCACTTT.

The chain combines TRBV18 with TRBJ1-1; the match to TRBD1 covers 7 bases. Germline CDR1 and CDR2: KGHSH and LQKENI. CDR3 length: 13 amino acids. V trimming: 6 bases; J trimming: 7 bases; junction bases outside the gene matches: 8. The CDR3 is CASSPQGVDEAFF. DNA for the CDR3: TGTGCCAGCTCGCCGCAGGGGGTTGATGAAGCTTTCTTT.

The rearrangement joins TRBV7-9 to TRBJ1-1, with D possibly being TRBD1 (5 bases). Trimming left V 2 bases short and J 0 bases short, with 10 bases between. Per germline, CDR1 SEHNR and CDR2 FQNEAQ (reference sequence). The CDR3 runs 15 residues. The CDR3 loop is CASSLLSGLNTEAFF. Here the CDR3 DNA reads TGTGCCAGCAGCTTACTTTCAGGGTTGAACACTGAAGCTTTCTTT.

The chain carries TRBV28 and TRBJ1-6; 7 bases align to TRBD1. V was pared by 6 bases and J by 0 bases, with 5 bases of the junction left unmatched. CDR3 length: 16 amino acids. Germline V gene data show CDR1 as MDHEN and CDR2 as SYDVKM. The CDR3 reads CASSPQGSSYNSPLHF. CDR3 nucleotides: TGTGCCAGCAGCCCACAGGGGAGCTCCTATAATTCACCCCTCCACTTT.